A selection of T cell receptor beta chains follows, all from one sample in a study of cytomegalovirus exposure and HLA in healthy donors. Repertoires were generated with immunoSEQ multiplex PCR, while TCRdb's copy carries only in-frame clones and drops some. This table has 150,000 or so clones, around 72% appearing once. Specimen: PBMCs. These receptors were taken from a female donor in good health and CMV-seronegative. Each CDR3 is given with its conserved first and last residue. A D gene is named only where the DNA matches it firmly. Clone size is stated in some rows and not others, as once, few, many or a class when expanded.

v_gene	j_gene	d_gene	abundance	CDR3aa	CDR3nt
TRBV4-3	TRBJ2-2	NA	NA	CASSQGTENTGELFF	TGCGCCAGCAGCCAGGGTACAGAGAACACCGGGGAGCTGTTTTTT
TRBV5-1	TRBJ2-3	NA	NA	CASSLNAGVGDTQYF	TGCGCCAGCAGCTTGAACGCAGGGGTGGGAGATACGCAGTATTTT
TRBV6-5	TRBJ2-1	TRBD2	NA	CASRASGSRNEQFF	TGTGCCAGCAGGGCTAGCGGGAGTAGGAATGAGCAGTTCTTC
TRBV19	TRBJ2-5	TRBD1	NA	CASTTYGQGAEETQYF	TGTGCCAGCACCACCTACGGACAGGGGGCGGAGGAGACCCAGTACTTC
TRBV4-3	TRBJ2-1	TRBD2	NA	CASSQVIAGGPWGNEQFF	TGCGCCAGCAGCCAAGTGATAGCGGGGGGGCCTTGGGGCAATGAGCAGTTCTTC
TRBV7-8	TRBJ2-7	TRBD1	once	CASSLVADRGGSYEQYF	TGTGCCAGCAGCTTAGTCGCAGACAGGGGGGGATCCTACGAGCAGTACTTC
TRBV30	TRBJ2-7	NA	NA	CAWSVLGGRTVGEQYF	TGTGCCTGGAGTGTATTAGGTGGGCGAACAGTAGGAGAGCAGTACTTC
TRBV10-3	TRBJ2-2	NA	once	CAISDFSTNTGELFF	TGTGCCATCAGTGATTTCAGTACGAACACCGGGGAGCTGTTTTTT
TRBV4-1	TRBJ2-2	NA	NA	CASSQGGGNTGELFF	TGCGCCAGCAGCCAAGGAGGTGGAAACACCGGGGAGCTGTTTTTT
TRBV2	TRBJ2-2	TRBD2	once	CASSLGTSGSTGELFF	TGTGCCAGCAGCCTCGGGACTAGCGGGTCCACCGGGGAGCTGTTTTTT
TRBV18	TRBJ1-2	TRBD1	NA	CASSYQGTGGVNGYTF	TGTGCCAGCTCATACCAGGGAACAGGGGGCGTGAACGGCTACACCTTC
TRBV29-1	TRBJ2-1	TRBD2	NA	CSVVGGRANYNEQFF	TGCAGCGTTGTGGGCGGGAGGGCCAATTACAATGAGCAGTTCTTC
TRBV5-1	TRBJ2-1	TRBD2	NA	CASSLEPSGTYNEQFF	TGCGCCAGCAGCTTGGAGCCTAGCGGGACATACAATGAGCAGTTCTTC
TRBV21-1	TRBJ1-2	NA	once	CASSPRQTGENYGYTF	TGTGCCAGCAGCCCCCGCCAGACAGGCGAAAACTATGGCTACACCTTC
TRBV4-2	TRBJ2-6	NA	NA	CASSPGTGAGANVLTF	TGTGCCAGCAGCCCTGGGACGGGAGCTGGGGCCAACGTCCTGACTTTC
TRBV19	TRBJ1-1	NA	NA	CASSPGGRTAFF	TGTGCCAGTAGTCCCGGGGGGCGGACCGCTTTCTTT
TRBV4-2	TRBJ1-4	TRBD1	NA	CASSRTGGIPNEKLFF	TGTGCCAGCAGTCGGACAGGGGGAATCCCCAATGAAAAACTGTTTTTT
TRBV4-2	TRBJ1-1	TRBD1	NA	CASSPYPLRAGGMNTEAFF	TGTGCCAGCAGCCCGTATCCCCTCCGGGCAGGGGGGATGAACACTGAAGCTTTCTTT
TRBV4-2	TRBJ2-1	TRBD2	once	CASSHLGTSGYNEQFF	TGTGCCAGCAGCCACCTCGGGACTAGCGGCTACAATGAGCAGTTCTTC
TRBV18	TRBJ1-5	TRBD1	NA	CASSRGQERQPQHF	TGTGCCAGCTCACGGGGACAGGAAAGACAGCCCCAGCATTTT
TRBV20-1	TRBJ2-2	NA	few	CSAHSARELFF	TGCAGTGCCCACTCCGCGAGGGAGCTGTTTTTT
TRBV6-5	TRBJ2-3	NA	NA	CASSYSGSRTDTQYF	TGTGCCAGCAGTTACAGCGGTTCTCGCACAGATACGCAGTATTTT
TRBV6-6	TRBJ2-7	TRBD2	NA	CASSYGLATYEQYF	TGTGCCAGCAGTTACGGACTAGCTACTTACGAGCAGTACTTC
TRBV12-5	TRBJ1-2	NA	NA	CASVQELGGYTF	TGTGCTAGTGTCCAGGAACTAGGAGGCTACACCTTC
TRBV2	TRBJ1-5	NA	once	CAGGENQPQHF	TGTGCCGGGGGGGAGAATCAGCCCCAGCATTTT
TRBV9	TRBJ1-3	NA	NA	CASSPLPSGNTIYF	TGTGCCAGCAGTCCACTCCCTTCTGGAAACACCATATATTTT
TRBV20-1	TRBJ1-2	NA	NA	CSASGYYGYTF	TGCAGTGCTTCAGGATACTATGGCTACACCTTC
TRBV30	TRBJ1-2	TRBD1	NA	CARTGQGLPYYGYTF	TGTGCCCGGACGGGACAGGGACTACCTTACTATGGCTACACCTTC
TRBV25-1	TRBJ2-2	NA	NA	CASSELGAGELFF	TGTGCCAGCAGTGAATTGGGAGCCGGGGAGCTGTTTTTT
TRBV28	TRBJ2-7	TRBD1	NA	CASSATGTGFGEQYF	TGTGCCAGCAGTGCCACCGGGACAGGGTTTGGGGAGCAGTACTTC
TRBV7-3	TRBJ2-1	NA	NA	CASSPGGSYNEQFF	TGTGCCAGCAGTCCGGGTGGCTCCTACAATGAGCAGTTCTTC
TRBV11-3	TRBJ2-7	NA	NA	CASSPWTTPEQYF	TGTGCCAGCAGCCCCTGGACTACACCGGAGCAGTACTTC
TRBV4-3	TRBJ2-3	TRBD2	NA	CASSLGTNTDTQYF	TGCGCCAGCAGCCTCGGGACTAACACAGATACGCAGTATTTT
TRBV13	TRBJ2-3	NA	once	CASTLTDTQYF	TGTGCCAGCACTCTCACAGATACGCAGTATTTT
TRBV5-5	TRBJ1-5	TRBD1	few	CASSRGTGIQPQHF	TGTGCCAGCAGCCGCGGGACAGGGATTCAGCCCCAGCATTTT
TRBV7-2	TRBJ1-2	TRBD1	NA	CASSPFEGAYGYTF	TGTGCCAGCAGCCCCTTCGAGGGGGCCTATGGCTACACCTTC
TRBV11-1	TRBJ2-3	TRBD1	NA	CASTRRSDRGNTQYF	TGTGCCAGCACCCGAAGGTCGGACAGGGGGAATACGCAGTATTTT
TRBV19	TRBJ2-3	TRBD1	NA	CASSTPDRGGTDTQYF	TGTGCCAGTAGTACCCCTGACAGGGGGGGCACAGATACGCAGTATTTT
TRBV7-8	TRBJ1-1	NA	NA	CASSLGSGARNTEAFF	TGTGCCAGCAGCTTAGGATCAGGGGCCCGGAACACTGAAGCTTTCTTT
TRBV9	TRBJ1-1	NA	NA	CASSAHGGGGTNTEAFF	TGTGCCAGCAGCGCCCACGGGGGCGGGGGAACGAACACTGAAGCTTTCTTT
TRBV30	TRBJ2-6	NA	NA	CAWSVGRTNVLTF	TGTGCCTGGAGTGTGGGGAGGACCAACGTCCTGACTTTC
TRBV12-2	TRBJ2-7	NA	NA	CASLPKSRSYEQYF	TGTGCAAGTCTTCCCAAATCTCGGTCCTACGAGCAGTACTTC